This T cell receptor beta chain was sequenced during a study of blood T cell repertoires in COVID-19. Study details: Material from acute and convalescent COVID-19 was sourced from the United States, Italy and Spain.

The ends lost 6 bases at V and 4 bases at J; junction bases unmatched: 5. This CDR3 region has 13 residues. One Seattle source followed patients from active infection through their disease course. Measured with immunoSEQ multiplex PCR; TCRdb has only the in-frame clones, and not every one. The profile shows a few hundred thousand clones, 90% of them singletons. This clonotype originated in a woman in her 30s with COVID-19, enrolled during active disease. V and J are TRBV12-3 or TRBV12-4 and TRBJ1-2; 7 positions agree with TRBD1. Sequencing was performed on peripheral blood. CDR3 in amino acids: CASSLGTVYGYTF. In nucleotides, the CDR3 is TGTGCCAGCAGCCTCGGGACAGTCTATGGCTACACCTTC.